The 9 T cell receptor beta chains below were found in one sample sequenced in a study of Graves' ophthalmopathy and Graves' hyperthyroidism. Researchers took RNA transcripts and amplified TCR beta CDR3 regions from them. The first-round RT-PCR employed HTBI primers together with the Qiagen OneStep RT-PCR kit. A multiplex PCR was then performed as the second round. TCRdb reprocessed the multiplex PCR reads with MiXCR, giving one entry per CDR3 protein. The data show 300,000 to 400,000 distinct CDR3 sequences, 15% to 20% seen once. The sequenced sample was peripheral blood. Source of these receptors: an adult woman with stable Graves' hyperthyroidism.

The gene calls are TRBV6-1 and TRBJ2-5; D is ambiguous. The V end was cut by 3 bases, the J end by 5 bases, with 13 bases between. Germline CDR1 MNHNS, CDR2 SASEGT. The CDR3 has 14 residues. The CDR3 DNA reads as TGTGCCAGCAGTGAGTCCCTAGTTGAGGAGACCCAGTACTTC. Translation gives CASSESLVEETQYF.

Points on this clonotype: It may be a read error: a sequence one base away is much more abundant. Likely a read error: the CDR3 ends without its conserved phenylalanine or tryptophan. The V gene is TRBV11-1, the J gene TRBJ1-1; TRBD1 matches 8 bases. CDR3 size: 13 residues. V lost 5 bases to trimming and J lost 6 bases; unmatched junction nucleotides: 5. Germline assignment: CDR1 SGHAT and CDR2 FQDESV (reference sequence). This chain's CDR3 is CASSRTGQSEAFY. As DNA, the CDR3 is TGTGCCAGCAGCCGGACAGGGCAATCTGAAGCTTTCTAT.

The table lists this clonotype with many counts. The rearrangement joins TRBV7-2 to TRBJ1-5, with TRBD1 as a possible D gene (6 bases). The ends were cut back, 0 bases at V and 7 bases at J, with 13 bases in the middle. The CDR3 extends over 15 amino acids. Germline V gene data show CDR1 as SGHTA and CDR2 as FQGNSA. The CDR3 sequence: CASSLANREGQPQHF. The CDR3 region has the DNA TGTGCCAGCAGCTTAGCGAACAGGGAGGGGCAGCCCCAGCATTTT. Looking up the rest from reference TRBV7-2 and TRBJ1-5 gives the full variable domain: GAGVSQSPSNKVTEKGKDVELRCDPISGHTALYWYRQSLGQGLEFLIYFQGNSAPDKSGLPSDRFSAERTGGSVSTLTIQRTQQEDSAVYLCASSLANREGQPQHFGDGTRLSIL.

This clonotype showed up many times. The chain joins TRBV28 to TRBJ2-7; 10 bases are a match to TRBD2. V dropped 7 bases and J dropped 3; count of bases not matched to a gene: 21. CDR1 and CDR2 (germline): MDHEN, SYDVKM. The CDR3 has 19 amino acids. The CDR3 bases are TGTGCCAGCATCCCCGGCGGGGCAGGGATTCCTAGCGGGAGCTACGAGCAGTACTTC. Its protein is CASIPGGAGIPSGSYEQYF.

The rearrangement uses TRBV12-3 or TRBV12-4 and TRBJ1-3; D gene unclear. With 10 bases removed from V and 4 bases from J, the gap between germline ends came to 8 bases. The CDR3 totals 11 residues. DNA for the CDR3: TGTGCCAAGGGCTCGGGAAACACCATATATTTT. Translated: CAKGSGNTIYF.

The table lists this clonotype with many counts. In DNA, the CDR3 is TGTGCCAGCACTTCGCTACATCAGCCCCAGCATTTT. Its translation: CASTSLHQPQHF. The chain recombines TRBV6-2 or TRBV6-3 with TRBJ1-5; D remains unclear. The V gene lost 7 bases and the J gene lost 5 bases, with 9 bases spanning the gap. The CDR3 loop spans 12 amino acids. CDR1 is MNHEY, CDR2 SVGEGT, per germline.

The table lists this clonotype with many counts. V gene TRBV15 combines with J gene TRBJ2-7, with TRBD1 identical over 7 bases. The germline gives CDR1 LNHNV, CDR2 YYDKDF (reference sequence). V gave up 0 bases and J gave up 2 bases; unmatched junction bases: 7. This CDR3 has 16 amino acids. CDR3 nucleotide sequence: TGTGCCACCAGCAGAGAGGTAGGGACAGTCGCCTACGAGCAGTACTTC. It codes for CATSREVGTVAYEQYF.

This clonotype was counted at least ten times. Germline and junction disagree at one end, which may indicate a read error. The chain carries TRBV20-1 and TRBJ2-5, with a weak D call TRBD2 (7 bases). Germline V gene data show CDR1 as DFQATT and CDR2 as SNEGSKA (reference sequence). This CDR3 spans 15 amino acids. CDR3: CSAPKGGRTQEAQYF. CDR3 nucleotides: TGCAGTGCACCCAAGGGGGGGCGGACCCAAGAGGCCCAGTACTTC.

In this sample, this clonotype turned up many times. The chain joins TRBV20-1 to TRBJ2-5; 7 bases are a match to TRBD1. Germline CDR1 and CDR2: DFQATT and SNEGSKA (reference sequence). V shed 0 bases, J shed 0 bases, and the junction held 4 bases outside the gene matches. The CDR3 has 15 residues. The CDR3 sequence is CSARELGQNQETQYF. The CDR3 DNA sequence: TGCAGTGCTAGAGAACTGGGACAGAACCAAGAGACCCAGTACTTC.